The next 15 T cell receptor beta chains were all read from a single sample in a study of neoadjuvant nivolumab and ipilimumab in lung cancer. Generated by immunoSEQ multiplex PCR, the TCRdb table keeps only in-frame clones and is missing some. The data show about 27,000 clones, 70% to 80% seen once. This specimen consisted of tumor tissue, obtained after neoadjuvant nivolumab, alone or with ipilimumab, at or shortly before surgery. All receptors come from an adult with non-small cell lung cancer.

The rearrangement joins TRBV10-2 to TRBJ1-6; 8 bases fit TRBD1. With 7 bases clipped from V and 8 bases from J, the junction kept 4 bases outside the gene matches. The CDR3 has 13 residues. Germline CDR1 reads WSHSY; CDR2 reads SAAADI. DNA for the CDR3: TGCGCCAGCAAGGGGACAGGAGATTCACCCCTCCACTTT. Amino acids: CASKGTGDSPLHF.

V usage is TRBV7-9 and J usage is TRBJ2-7, with 11 bases matching TRBD1. The CDR3 has 15 residues. The germline V gene encodes CDR1 SEHNR and CDR2 FQNEAQ (reference sequence). V was clipped by 5 bases and J by 4 bases; unmatched bases: 7. In DNA form, the CDR3 reads TGTGCCAGCAGCCCAGGCGGACAGGGGGCTTACGAGCAGTACTTC. Encoded protein: CASSPGGQGAYEQYF.

This sequence joins TRBV5-5 and TRBJ2-2; weak D call: TRBD1 (6 bases). The V gene lost 1 base and the J gene lost 5 bases, with 9 bases spanning the gap. From germline, CDR1 is SGHKS and CDR2 YYEKEE (reference sequence). This CDR3 spans 14 amino acids. The CDR3 is CASSLPTGTGELFF. In DNA form, the CDR3 reads TGTGCCAGCAGCTTGCCGACAGGAACCGGGGAGCTGTTTTTT. The variable domain in full, with the rest retrieved from reference TRBV5-5 and TRBJ2-2, is DAGVTQSPTHLIKTRGQQVTLRCSPISGHKSVSWYQQVLGQGPQFIFQYYEKEERGRGNFPDRFSARQFPNYSSELNVNALLLGDSALYLCASSLPTGTGELFFGEGSRLTVL.

There are a few counts of this clone. This rearrangement joins TRBV4-2 to TRBJ1-2; no clear D gene. Germline CDR1 LGHNA, CDR2 YNFKEQ. V was pared by 0 bases and J by 0 bases, with 5 bases between. The CDR3 totals 14 residues. The DNA for the CDR3 is TGTGCCAGCAGCCAAGATCCCCCTAACTATGGCTACACCTTC. As protein: CASSQDPPNYGYTF.

The chain combines TRBV7-9 with TRBJ2-3; 9 nucleotides match TRBD1. The V segment lost 1 base and the J segment 7 bases; nucleotides outside the gene matches: 6. The CDR3 contains 15 residues. In germline, CDR1 is SEHNR, CDR2 FQNEAQ (reference sequence). CDR3 DNA sequence: TGTGCCAGCAGCTTAGTTCCGGACAGGGGTAATACGCAGTATTTT. Protein: CASSLVPDRGNTQYF.

The chain combines TRBV7-2 with TRBJ1-2, with D perhaps TRBD1 (5 bases). Germline V gene lookup returns CDR1 SGHTA and CDR2 FQGNSA. Deletions cut 6 bases from V and 0 bases from J, with 14 bases between. This CDR3 spans 15 amino acids. CDR3 nucleotide sequence: TGTGCCAGCAGACCAGGTGGGGGAGCTAACTATGGCTACACCTTC. Residues: CASRPGGGANYGYTF.

The J gene is TRBJ2-5, the V gene TRBV2, with D possibly being TRBD2 (6 bases). The CDR3 consists of 11 residues. Between the trimmed V and J ends, which lost 6 bases and 4 bases, there was a span of 6 bases. The V gene's germline CDR1 is SNHLY and CDR2 FYNNEI. Here the CDR3 reads CASRGGETQYF. The DNA of the CDR3 is TGTGCCAGCAGGGGAGGAGAGACCCAGTACTTC.

In this sample, this clone turned up once. This sequence joins TRBV5-5 and TRBJ2-5; either TRBD1 or TRBD2 may fit D (6 bases each). Trimming cost V 2 bases and J 0 bases, with 14 bases left between them. CDR1 and CDR2 (germline): SGHKS, YYEKEE (reference sequence). CDR3 size: 16 residues. The chain's CDR3 is CASSFTLGGHQETQYF. CDR3 nucleotide sequence: TGTGCCAGCAGCTTTACCTTGGGGGGCCACCAAGAGACCCAGTACTTC. Variable domain in full (rest from reference TRBV5-5 and TRBJ2-5): DAGVTQSPTHLIKTRGQQVTLRCSPISGHKSVSWYQQVLGQGPQFIFQYYEKEERGRGNFPDRFSARQFPNYSSELNVNALLLGDSALYLCASSFTLGGHQETQYFGPGTRLLVL.

The chain recombines TRBV6-6 with TRBJ1-2; perhaps TRBD1 as D (5 bases). The CDR3 extends over 13 amino acids. In germline, CDR1 is MNHNY, CDR2 SVGAGI (reference sequence). V was shortened by 6 bases and J by 4 bases, with 12 bases between the two germline ends. The CDR3 sequence: CASSGDSRYGYTF. The CDR3 nucleotides read TGTGCCAGCAGCGGTGACAGCCGCTATGGCTACACCTTC.

For the CDR3, the DNA is TGTGCCAGCAGCCCAGGACAGGGCTCCTTTGAAAAACTGTTTTTT. It translates to CASSPGQGSFEKLFF. This rearrangement joins TRBV5-8 to TRBJ1-4; 8 nucleotides agree with TRBD1. The germline CDR1 and CDR2 sequences are SGHTS and YDEGEE. V dropped 4 bases and J dropped 7; count of bases not matched to a gene: 9. The CDR3 has 15 amino acids.

There are a few counts of this clone. The chain is built from TRBV18 and TRBJ1-1; D gene ambiguous. Per germline, CDR1 KGHSH and CDR2 LQKENI. V was trimmed by 3 bases and J by 3 bases, leaving 11 bases between them. The CDR3 is made up of 14 amino acids. CDR3 region: CASSPQRWDTEAFF. The CDR3 nucleotides read TGTGCCAGCTCACCTCAGAGGTGGGACACTGAAGCTTTCTTT.

The CDR3 sequence: CAWSPQYSEQYF. In DNA, the CDR3 is TGTGCCTGGAGTCCACAGTACTCCGAGCAGTACTTC. The V gene is TRBV30, the J gene TRBJ2-7, with unresolved D. Germline V gene lookup returns CDR1 GTSNPN and CDR2 SVGIG (reference sequence). The ends were cut back, 2 bases at V and 6 bases at J, with 11 bases in the middle. CDR3 length equals 12 residues.

The chain is built from TRBV5-1 and TRBJ1-1; D possibly corresponds to TRBD1 (6 bases). The CDR3 runs to 15 residues. V lost 1 base to trimming and J lost 5 bases, with 15 bases between them. CDR1 is SGHRS and CDR2 is YFSETQ in the germline V gene. The chain's CDR3 is CASSLKGGGGTEAFF. The CDR3 nucleotides read TGCGCCAGCAGCTTGAAGGGGGGTGGAGGGACTGAAGCTTTCTTT. The whole variable domain, remainder taken from reference TRBV5-1 and TRBJ1-1, is KAGVTQTPRYLIKTRGQQVTLSCSPISGHRSVSWYQQTPGQGLQFLFEYFSETQRNKGNFPGRFSGRQFSNSRSEMNVSTLELGDSALYLCASSLKGGGGTEAFFGQGTRLTVV.

Only a few counts were recorded for this clone. The chain is built from TRBV4-1 and TRBJ2-7; possibly TRBD2 for D (5 bases). Germline V CDR1 and CDR2: MGHRA, YSYEKL. Trimming left V 0 bases short and J 1 base short, with 13 bases between. The CDR3 covers 16 residues. The CDR3 sequence is CASSQDEGRTSYEQYF. Here the CDR3 DNA reads TGCGCCAGCAGCCAAGACGAGGGCCGGACGTCCTACGAGCAGTACTTC.

The chain uses TRBV7-9 and TRBJ2-2, with D uncertain. CDR3 length: 16 amino acids. V was shortened by 5 bases and J by 4 bases, with 17 bases between the two germline ends. The V gene's germline CDR1 is SEHNR and CDR2 FQNEAQ (reference sequence). CDR3: CASSAYQPWGTGELFF. CDR3 DNA: TGTGCCAGCAGCGCCTATCAGCCATGGGGCACCGGGGAGCTGTTTTTT.